The 31 T cell receptor beta chains listed next were all sequenced from one sample in a study of blood T cell repertoires in COVID-19. Sequenced by immunoSEQ multiplex PCR; TCRdb stores in-frame clones only, minus some. The sample carries 250,000 to 350,000 clones, approximately 85% recorded once. Sequences were obtained from peripheral blood. The receptors originated from a woman in her forties or fifties with acute or convalescent COVID-19.

There are a few counts of this clone. V gene TRBV6-5 combines with J gene TRBJ1-1; D possibly corresponds to TRBD1 (5 bases). CDR1 MNHEY and CDR2 SVGAGI come from the germline V gene. Trimming pared 5 bases from V and 3 bases from J, leaving 13 bases between. The CDR3 extends over 14 amino acids. The CDR3 DNA sequence: TGTGCCAGCAGTCGCCAGGGAAGAGACACTGAAGCTTTCTTT. Encoded protein: CASSRQGRDTEAFF.

The V call is TRBV29-1, the J call TRBJ2-7; 9 bases are a match to TRBD2. The CDR3 contains 16 residues. Losses at the gene ends were 6 bases for V and 0 bases for J; bases not matched to a gene: 12. CDR1 is SQVTM and CDR2 is ANQGSEA in the germline V gene. The CDR3 coding sequence is TGCAGCGTGACCAAGGGGCTAGCGGGGATCTCCTACGAGCAGTACTTC. Protein product: CSVTKGLAGISYEQYF.

This sequence joins TRBV2 and TRBJ2-7; D not resolved. The germline CDR1 and CDR2 sequences are SNHLY and FYNNEI. This CDR3 has 13 residues. V lost 8 bases, J lost 2 bases, and 13 bases lay in between. Here the CDR3 reads CASGPSTPYEQYF. CDR3 coding DNA: TGTGCCAGCGGCCCATCAACCCCCTACGAGCAGTACTTC.

This clone turned up a few times. This chain connects TRBV7-2 to TRBJ1-2; D remains unclear. The V gene's germline CDR1 is SGHTA and CDR2 FQGNSA. V dropped 4 bases and J dropped 2 bases, with 8 bases sitting between them. The CDR3 totals 13 residues. The CDR3 region has the DNA TGTGCCAGCAGCTCCCACCTAAACTATGGCTACACCTTC. Its translation: CASSSHLNYGYTF.

V is TRBV29-1 and J is TRBJ2-3; 10 nucleotides align to TRBD2. Germline V gene lookup returns CDR1 SQVTM and CDR2 ANQGSEA. The junction had 8 bases not matched to a gene; V was cut back by 6 bases and J by 2 bases. This CDR3 spans 15 amino acids. The CDR3 region is CSVGGTSESTDTQYF. CDR3 sequence (DNA): TGCAGCGTGGGAGGGACTAGCGAATCCACAGATACGCAGTATTTT.

The chain uses TRBV11-2 and TRBJ2-1; TRBD2 might be the D (6 bases). V gave up 4 bases and J gave up 8 bases, with 12 bases separating them. The CDR3 is made up of 13 amino acids. CDR1 is SGHAT, CDR2 FQNNGV, per germline. In DNA form, the CDR3 reads TGTGCCAGCAGCTATACTAGCTGGGATGAGCAGTTCTTC. The encoded protein is CASSYTSWDEQFF.

J is TRBJ2-6 and V is TRBV27; the D is unclear. This CDR3 region has 15 residues. CDR1 and CDR2 from the germline V gene are MNHEY and SMNVEV (reference sequence). Trimming cost V 0 bases and J 0 bases, with 3 bases left between them. CDR3 DNA sequence: TGTGCCAGCAGTTTATCCTTCTCTGGGGCCAACGTCCTGACTTTC. Its translation: CASSLSFSGANVLTF.

The gene calls are TRBV10-3 and TRBJ1-5, with 7 bases identical to TRBD1. CDR1 ENHRY and CDR2 SYGVKD come from the germline V gene. The V segment lost 4 bases and the J segment 4 bases; nucleotides outside the gene matches: 1. This CDR3 contains 13 residues. The CDR3 here is CAISAGGNQPQHF. CDR3 nucleotide sequence: TGTGCCATCAGTGCAGGGGGGAATCAGCCCCAGCATTTT.

This chain connects TRBV27 to TRBJ2-1, with a weak D call TRBD1 (6 bases). Between the trimmed V and J ends, which lost 3 bases and 12 bases, there was a span of 12 bases. Germline CDR1 and CDR2: MNHEY and SMNVEV (reference sequence). CDR3 length equals 12 residues. CDR3 nucleotide sequence: TGTGCCAGCAGTTTTAGGGGGATGGTGCAGTTCTTC. It encodes CASSFRGMVQFF.

This chain's CDR3 is CASSILPGNTEAFF. The DNA of the CDR3 is TGCGCCAGCAGCATTCTCCCAGGGAACACTGAAGCTTTCTTT. This chain uses TRBV5-1 with TRBJ1-1; D gene unclear. CDR1 SGHRS and CDR2 YFSETQ come from the germline V gene. V dropped 4 bases and J dropped 1 base, with 11 bases sitting between them. The CDR3 spans 14 residues.

The chain links TRBV24-1 to TRBJ2-1; 10 bases match TRBD2. CDR1 and CDR2 from the germline V gene are KGHDR and SFDVKD. The V segment lost 9 bases and the J segment 8 bases; nucleotides outside the gene matches: 15. The CDR3 runs 16 residues. The CDR3 spells CATQKWGLAGAYEQFF. The DNA for the CDR3 is TGTGCCACCCAGAAATGGGGTCTAGCGGGAGCGTATGAGCAGTTCTTC.

The rearrangement joins TRBV5-4 to TRBJ2-7; 9 positions agree with TRBD1. Trimming cost V 0 bases and J 5 bases; bases outside gene matches: 9. CDR1 SGHNT and CDR2 YYREEE come from the germline V gene (reference sequence). This CDR3 is built from 16 residues. DNA for the CDR3: TGTGCCAGCAGCTTGGAAACAGGGGGCTATTTTCACGAGCAGTACTTC. Translated: CASSLETGGYFHEQYF.

This chain uses TRBV5-1 with TRBJ2-7; tentatively, D is TRBD1 (5 bases). Germline V lookup: CDR1 SGHRS, CDR2 YFSETQ. This CDR3 is 14 amino acids long. V was pared by 0 bases and J by 0 bases, with 7 bases between. The CDR3 reads CASSLAGFSYEQYF. The DNA of the CDR3 is TGCGCCAGCAGCTTGGCAGGGTTCTCCTACGAGCAGTACTTC.

In its sample, this clone was seen once. The chain carries TRBV24-1 and TRBJ2-3; D unresolved. Between the trimmed V and J ends, which lost 3 bases and 6 bases, there was a span of 3 bases. Germline CDR1 is KGHDR and CDR2 is SFDVKD. There are 11 residues in the CDR3. Here the CDR3 DNA reads TGTGCCACCAGTGATCGGGATACGCAGTATTTT. Translated: CATSDRDTQYF.

The rearrangement joins TRBV7-2 to TRBJ2-1, with 7 bases fitting TRBD1. This CDR3 contains 14 residues. V shed 5 bases and J 2 bases; nucleotides not matched to a gene: 3. The germline V gene encodes CDR1 SGHTA and CDR2 FQGNSA. The CDR3 loop is CASSAGTAYNEQFF. CDR3 DNA sequence: TGTGCCAGCAGCGCCGGGACAGCCTACAATGAGCAGTTCTTC.

This chain joins TRBV4-1 and TRBJ1-4; perhaps TRBD1 as D (5 bases). In germline, CDR1 is MGHRA, CDR2 YSYEKL. CDR3 length: 15 amino acids. V lost 1 base, J lost 8 bases, and 14 bases lay in between. This chain's CDR3 is CASSQGWGRKEKLFF. For the CDR3, the DNA is TGCGCCAGCAGCCAAGGCTGGGGCCGGAAGGAAAAACTGTTTTTT.

Written as DNA, the CDR3 is TGTGCCAGTAGTATTGACAGCAACAACTATGGCTACACCTTC. This gives the protein CASSIDSNNYGYTF. The chain recombines TRBV19 with TRBJ1-2, with a weak D call TRBD1 (5 bases). V lost 3 bases, J lost 2 bases, and 10 bases lay in between. Germline V CDR1 and CDR2: LNHDA, SQIVND (reference sequence). This CDR3 is built from 14 residues.

J is TRBJ2-7 and V is TRBV18, with D tentatively TRBD1 (5 bases). Germline loops: CDR1 KGHSH, CDR2 LQKENI. The V gene lost 1 base and the J gene lost 5 bases, with 15 bases spanning the gap. This CDR3 region has 15 residues. The CDR3 coding sequence is TGTGCCAGCTCACCACGCCTAGGGGCGCTGGACGAGCAGTACTTC. Protein product: CASSPRLGALDEQYF.

The chain links TRBV25-1 to TRBJ2-1, with D perhaps TRBD2 (5 bases). Germline assignment: CDR1 MGHDK and CDR2 SYGVNS. Trimming shortened V by 4 bases and J by 9 bases, and 10 bases separated the two germline ends. The CDR3 extends over 12 amino acids. In nucleotides, the CDR3 is TGTGCCAGCAGTGGGGAGACGGTTGAGCAGTTCTTC. As protein: CASSGETVEQFF.

The genes are TRBV7-9 and TRBJ1-4; D call uncertain. Germline V gives CDR1 SEHNR, CDR2 FQNEAQ (reference sequence). The CDR3 has 13 amino acids. V dropped 0 bases and J dropped 8 bases, with 7 bases sitting between them. In DNA, the CDR3 is TGTGCCAGCAGCTTAGCGCGGCAAGAAAAACTGTTTTTT. Translating it yields CASSLARQEKLFF.

The chain links TRBV5-6 to TRBJ2-3; TRBD1 matches at 11 bases. Per the germline V gene, CDR1 is SGHDT and CDR2 is YYEEEE. The ends lost 2 bases at V and 5 bases at J; junction bases unmatched: 4. This CDR3 comprises 15 residues. As DNA, the CDR3 is TGTGCCAGCAGCTTATCCGGGACAGGGGGAGATACGCAGTATTTT. Encoded protein: CASSLSGTGGDTQYF.

The chain uses TRBV6-5 and TRBJ1-1; 9 nucleotides align to TRBD1. This CDR3 has 16 residues. The germline gives CDR1 MNHEY, CDR2 SVGAGI. Losses at the gene ends were 2 bases for V and 5 bases for J; bases not matched to a gene: 9. The CDR3 protein is CASSYATTGGGTEAFF. CDR3 in DNA: TGTGCCAGCAGTTACGCGACAACAGGGGGCGGGACTGAAGCTTTCTTT.

This chain uses TRBV7-9 with TRBJ1-1; 7 bases align to TRBD1. Germline CDR1 and CDR2: SEHNR and FQNEAQ (reference sequence). The CDR3 has 15 amino acids. V shed 0 bases, J shed 1 base, and the junction held 2 bases outside the gene matches. DNA of the CDR3: TGTGCCAGCAGCTTAGCGTACAGGGGGAACACTGAAGCTTTCTTT. It specifies CASSLAYRGNTEAFF.

This clone was found once. The chain recombines TRBV15 with TRBJ2-1, with D possibly TRBD2 on 6 matching bases. The CDR3 sequence is 17 residues long. Germline CDR1 LNHNV, CDR2 YYDKDF (reference sequence). Trimming shortened V by 1 base and J by 7 bases, and 20 bases separated the two germline ends. Here the CDR3 reads CATSRVPYAYRGNEQFF. The CDR3 DNA sequence: TGTGCCACCAGCAGAGTACCCTACGCGTATCGGGGGAATGAGCAGTTCTTC. The entire variable domain, with the rest obtained from reference TRBV15 and TRBJ2-1, is as follows: DAMVIQNPRYQVTQFGKPVTLSCSQTLNHNVMYWYQQKSSQAPKLLFHYYDKDFNNEADTPDNFQSRRPNTSFCFLDIRSPGLGDTAMYLCATSRVPYAYRGNEQFFGPGTRLTVL.

This clone was seen just once. In DNA, the CDR3 is TGTGCCACCAGTGAGTCCCGGGACACGAATCAGCCCCAGCATTTT. It is translated as CATSESRDTNQPQHF. This chain connects TRBV24-1 to TRBJ1-5, with D perhaps matching TRBD1 (6 bases). Trimming stripped 4 bases from V and 4 bases from J, with 13 bases between. CDR3 length equals 15 residues. Germline V CDR1 and CDR2: KGHDR, SFDVKD.

The V call is TRBV30, the J call TRBJ1-1, with D possibly TRBD1 on 5 matching bases. V lost 2 bases to trimming and J lost 3 bases, with 16 bases between them. Per germline, CDR1 GTSNPN and CDR2 SVGIG (reference sequence). The CDR3 extends over 15 amino acids. The CDR3 loop is CAWSKTRGGDTEAFF. As DNA, the CDR3 is TGTGCCTGGAGTAAGACCCGAGGAGGGGACACTGAAGCTTTCTTT.

The chain recombines TRBV27 with TRBJ2-7, with D hard to call. The length of the CDR3 is 14 residues. Trimming left V 1 base short and J 2 bases short, with 9 bases between. Germline loops: CDR1 MNHEY, CDR2 SMNVEV (reference sequence). The CDR3 loop reads CASSLFSPPYEQYF. The CDR3, as DNA: TGTGCCAGCAGTTTATTTTCTCCCCCCTACGAGCAGTACTTC.

The chain recombines TRBV9 with TRBJ2-3; D is unclear. The CDR3 contains 15 residues. CDR1 is SGDLS, CDR2 YYNGEE, per germline. Trimming left V 3 bases short and J 6 bases short, with 17 bases between. CDR3 amino acids: CASSAPSTSGDTQYF. DNA of the CDR3: TGTGCCAGCAGCGCCCCCTCAACGTCCGGGGATACGCAGTATTTT. Full variable domain (outside the CDR3, taken from reference TRBV9 and TRBJ2-3): DSGVTQTPKHLITATGQRVTLRCSPRSGDLSVYWYQQSLDQGLQFLIQYYNGEERAKGNILERFSAQQFPDLHSELNLSSLELGDSALYFCASSAPSTSGDTQYFGPGTRLTVL.

The chain couples TRBV7-3 to TRBJ2-2, with D unresolved. With 5 bases removed from V and 1 base from J, the gap between germline ends came to 5 bases. Germline-derived CDR1 and CDR2 are SGHTA and FQGTGA. This CDR3 region has 13 residues. CDR3 region: CASSPRNTGELFF. Here the CDR3 DNA reads TGTGCCAGCAGCCCCCGGAACACCGGGGAGCTGTTTTTT.

The chain joins TRBV18 to TRBJ2-1; TRBD1 aligns across 9 bases. The germline V gene encodes CDR1 KGHSH and CDR2 LQKENI. V was pared by 3 bases and J by 8 bases, with 5 bases of the junction left unmatched. CDR3 length equals 14 residues. As DNA, the CDR3 is TGTGCCAGCTCACCTCTGGACAGGGGCCATGAGCAGTTCTTC. Translated, it gives CASSPLDRGHEQFF.

The chain uses TRBV5-1 and TRBJ1-1; 7 nucleotides line up with TRBD1. There are 14 residues in the CDR3. J gave up 6 bases and V 2 bases, and 7 bases lay outside the gene matches. Per the germline V gene, CDR1 is SGHRS and CDR2 is YFSETQ. The CDR3 loop is CASSFRGYNAEAFF. CDR3 DNA sequence: TGCGCCAGCAGCTTCAGGGGGTATAACGCTGAAGCTTTCTTT.